The 19 T cell receptor beta chains given below trace back to one sample, sequenced in a study of T cells in Graves' hyperthyroidism and ophthalmopathy. Amplification targeted TCR beta CDR3 regions from RNA transcripts. Primed by the HTBI set, a first-round RT-PCR was run on the TCR CDR3. TCRdb re-called the multiplex PCR reads with MiXCR, one entry per CDR3 protein. The table records approximately 710,000 distinct CDR3 sequences, 17% of them present only once. The sequenced sample consisted of blood. The receptor source for this set is a man in his fifties with Graves' hyperthyroidism.

The chain is built from TRBV7-6 and TRBJ2-7, with TRBD1 matching 7 bases. Germline CDR1 and CDR2: SGHVS and FNYEAQ. J lost 1 base, V lost 1 base, and 7 bases had no gene match. The CDR3 has 16 amino acids. The chain's CDR3 is CASSLEGAGVSYEQYF. The CDR3 DNA follows: TGTGCCAGCAGCTTAGAGGGGGCAGGGGTGTCCTACGAGCAGTACTTC.

The table lists this clonotype with a few counts. The chain combines TRBV7-9 with TRBJ1-2; 7 bases match TRBD1. CDR1 and CDR2 from the germline V gene are SEHNR and FQNEAQ (reference sequence). J gave up 6 bases and V 0 bases, and 4 bases lay outside the gene matches. The CDR3 has 14 residues. CDR3 loop: CASSLALTGHGYTF. CDR3 bases: TGTGCCAGCAGCTTAGCGCTGACAGGGCATGGCTACACCTTC.

This clonotype came up a few times. The gene calls are TRBV7-2 and TRBJ1-1; 7 bases line up with TRBD1. Germline V gene data show CDR1 as SGHTA and CDR2 as FQGNSA. The CDR3 spans 15 residues. With V trimmed by 3 bases and J by 3 bases, 7 bases remained unmatched. CDR3 DNA sequence: TGTGCCAGCAGCTTCTCGGGACAGCCTTACACTGAAGCTTTCTTT. Translated, it gives CASSFSGQPYTEAFF.

This chain joins TRBV2 and TRBJ1-2; D is uncertain. V was pared by 6 bases and J by 8 bases, with 13 bases between. The CDR3 contains 12 residues. Germline V gene data show CDR1 as SNHLY and CDR2 as FYNNEI. CDR3 loop: CASSERVSGYTF. Here the CDR3 DNA reads TGTGCCAGCAGCGAAAGGGTGTCCGGCTACACCTTC.

The rearrangement uses TRBV2 and TRBJ2-7; 7 bases match TRBD1. Germline V gene data show CDR1 as SNHLY and CDR2 as FYNNEI. V lost 5 bases, J lost 7 bases, and 14 bases stayed unmatched. The CDR3 sequence is 15 residues long. Here the CDR3 DNA reads TGTGCCAGCAGTCTTTCCGGGACAGCCGTGTGGGAGCAGTACTTC. It translates to CASSLSGTAVWEQYF. Full variable domain (missing parts from reference TRBV2 and TRBJ2-7): EPEVTQTPSHQVTQMGQEVILRCVPISNHLYFYWYRQILGQKVEFLVSFYNNEISEKSEIFDDQFSVERPDGSNFTLKIRSTKLEDSAMYFCASSLSGTAVWEQYFGPGTRLTVT.

At least ten counts were recorded for this clonotype. The chain carries TRBV7-9 and TRBJ2-1; D not resolved. The CDR3 is made up of 12 amino acids. Germline loops: CDR1 SEHNR, CDR2 FQNEAQ (reference sequence). The V end lost 5 bases, the J end lost 8 bases, and 10 bases lay between the germline ends. CDR3 bases: TGTGCCAGCAGCCGGGCCCCTCATGAGCAGTTCTTC. It specifies CASSRAPHEQFF.

CDR3 region: CASSQDDFSEPYGYTF. In nucleotides, the CDR3 is TGCGCCAGCAGCCAAGACGACTTCTCTGAGCCCTATGGCTACACCTTC. The chain combines TRBV4-1 with TRBJ1-2, with D unresolved. The CDR3 length is 16 residues. The ends were cut back, 0 bases at V and 4 bases at J, with 15 bases in the middle. CDR1 is MGHRA, CDR2 YSYEKL, per germline.

This clonotype was seen repeatedly, ten times or more. The chain carries TRBV7-2 and TRBJ2-1; 10 positions agree with TRBD2. CDR3 size: 16 residues. From germline, CDR1 is SGHTA and CDR2 FQGNSA. Trimming cost V 5 bases and J 1 base; bases outside gene matches: 5. The CDR3 bases are TGTGCCAGCAGCCGCCTAGCGGGAGTGTCCTACAATGAGCAGTTCTTC. Amino acid sequence: CASSRLAGVSYNEQFF.

This clonotype turned up a few times. V and J are TRBV6-1 and TRBJ2-3, with 7 positions matching TRBD1. V trimming: 4 bases; J trimming: 1 base; junction bases outside the gene matches: 2. Looked up from germline, CDR1 is MNHNS and CDR2 is SASEGT. The CDR3 runs 14 residues. CDR3 sequence: CASSGGQRTDTQYF. The CDR3 DNA is TGTGCCAGCAGTGGGGGACAGCGCACAGATACGCAGTATTTT.

This sequence joins TRBV11-2 and TRBJ2-7, with a possible D match to TRBD1 (5 bases). The germline V gene has CDR1 SGHAT and CDR2 FQNNGV. V was shortened by 5 bases and J by 1 base, with 12 bases between the two germline ends. This CDR3 contains 14 residues. As DNA, the CDR3 is TGTGCCAGCAGCGCGAGACAGTTTTCCTACGAGCAGTACTTC. It translates to CASSARQFSYEQYF.

This clonotype has a count of ten or more. The V call is TRBV6-7, the J call TRBJ1-5, with D perhaps matching TRBD1 (5 bases). TRBV6-7 has ORF status, its function being uncertain. The CDR3 extends over 16 amino acids. Trimming stripped 2 bases from V and 0 bases from J, with 11 bases between. CDR3: CASSYPTGGSNQPQHF. Here the CDR3 DNA reads TGTGCCAGCAGTTACCCCACCGGGGGTAGCAATCAGCCCCAGCATTTT.

In its sample, this clonotype was seen many times. This sequence joins TRBV28 and TRBJ1-6; unclear D gene. In germline, CDR1 is MDHEN, CDR2 SYDVKM. This CDR3 comprises 14 residues. The V and J ends lost 2 bases and 7 bases respectively, with 9 bases between them. The CDR3 protein is CASSLTEPNSPLHF. DNA for the CDR3: TGTGCCAGCAGTTTAACGGAACCCAATTCACCCCTCCACTTT.

The chain joins TRBV13 to TRBJ2-4; tentatively, D is TRBD1 or TRBD2 (6 bases each). V lost 0 bases and J lost 1, with 13 bases in between. Germline CDR1 reads PRHDT; CDR2 reads FYEKMQ (reference sequence). There are 17 residues in the CDR3. In DNA form, the CDR3 reads TGTGCCAGCAGCTTAGGAACGGGGGCGGGGGCCAAAAACATTCAGTACTTC. Translation: CASSLGTGAGAKNIQYF.

This clonotype has at least ten counts. The J gene is TRBJ2-3, the V gene TRBV28, with 8 bases lining up with TRBD2. Germline loops: CDR1 MDHEN, CDR2 SYDVKM. V shed 6 bases, J shed 3 bases, and the junction held 11 bases outside the gene matches. This CDR3 is built from 16 residues. CDR3 loop: CASSRISGSGTDTQYF. Written as DNA, the CDR3 is TGTGCCAGCAGCCGTATAAGCGGGAGTGGGACAGATACGCAGTATTTT.

The table lists this clonotype with many counts. V and J are TRBV19 and TRBJ1-4; TRBD1 is a possible D gene (6 bases). There are 15 residues in the CDR3. CDR1 and CDR2 from the germline V gene are LNHDA and SQIVND (reference sequence). Trimming pared 8 bases from V and 4 bases from J, leaving 17 bases between. CDR3 bases: TGTGCCAGTGGACTCCCAGGACAGAATAATGAAAAACTGTTTTTT. Its protein product is CASGLPGQNNEKLFF.

This clonotype was seen a few times. The J gene is TRBJ1-6, the V gene TRBV5-1, with D unresolved. The V end lost 2 bases, the J end lost 8 bases, and 8 bases lay between the germline ends. The germline gives CDR1 SGHRS, CDR2 YFSETQ. The CDR3 runs to 13 residues. The CDR3 DNA sequence: TGCGCCAGCAGCTTCACGACGGATTCACCCCTCCACTTT. Amino acids: CASSFTTDSPLHF. The variable domain in full, with the rest retrieved from reference TRBV5-1 and TRBJ1-6, is KAGVTQTPRYLIKTRGQQVTLSCSPISGHRSVSWYQQTPGQGLQFLFEYFSETQRNKGNFPGRFSGRQFSNSRSEMNVSTLELGDSALYLCASSFTTDSPLHFGNGTRLTVT.

This clonotype was detected ten times or more. The chain is built from TRBV9 and TRBJ2-1, with D possibly being TRBD2 (6 bases). The V end was cut by 0 bases, the J end by 1 base, with 11 bases between. Germline CDR1 and CDR2: SGDLS and YYNGEE. The CDR3 covers 16 residues. The DNA for the CDR3 is TGTGCCAGCAGCGTAGCTCCTCGGGGGTCCTACAATGAGCAGTTCTTC. It encodes CASSVAPRGSYNEQFF.

As to this clonotype: Its ends do not fully match the called genes, so a read error is possible. This sequence joins TRBV5-5 and TRBJ2-1, with TRBD1 matching over 8 bases. CDR3 length equals 16 residues. Germline V gene sequence: CDR1 SGHKS, CDR2 YYEKEE (reference sequence). CDR3 residues: CVSSSGQGFSYNEQFF. In DNA, the CDR3 is TGTGTCAGCAGCTCCGGACAGGGTTTCTCCTACAATGAGCAGTTCTTC.

This chain joins TRBV6-5 and TRBJ2-1, with D hard to call. CDR1 and CDR2 from the germline V gene are MNHEY and SVGAGI. The CDR3 is 17 residues long. V shed 0 bases and J shed 1 base, with 13 bases lying between them. The CDR3 region is CASSYSALRLSYNEQFF. The CDR3 DNA sequence: TGTGCCAGCAGTTACTCGGCGTTGCGGCTGTCCTACAATGAGCAGTTCTTC.